The clone carrying this T cell receptor beta chain was seen only a few times. Its antigen is not identified. These data belong to a study of T-cell memory formation after mild COVID-19. For the study at large: Across donors, TCR clusters were largely donor specific.

CDR1 is LNHDA, CDR2 SQIVND, per germline (reference sequence). There are 15 residues in the CDR3. With 3 bases removed from V and 0 bases from J, the gap between germline ends came to 9 bases. Points from the study as a whole: CD4+ contracting clones were found mainly in CM and EM, and CD8+ ones in EMRA. Prior to infection, memory already included some responding clones, suggesting cross-reactive memory joined.

TCRalpha and TCRbeta libraries used 5'RACE with constant-segment primers and UMIs. TCRdb redid the calling of the 5' RACE reads with MiXCR, one entry per CDR3 protein. The sample records 400,000 to 500,000 distinct CDR3 sequences, 20% being singletons. The chain uses TRBV19 and TRBJ2-1; possibly TRBD1 or TRBD2 for D (6 bases each). This clonotype was sampled from an adult woman who had mild COVID-19 (a few samples of this study predate the infection). Cell type and time point are not known. Sequencing was carried out using PBMCs or a T cell subset sorted from them (not recorded which). Written as DNA, the CDR3 is TGTGCCAGTAGTATCGGAGGGGGCTCCTACAATGAGCAGTTCTTC. Translation: CASSIGGGSYNEQFF.